The 19 T cell receptor beta chains listed next were all sequenced from one sample in a study of blood T cell repertoires in COVID-19. Method: immunoSEQ multiplex PCR; TCRdb's copy keeps in-frame clones and lacks some. This sample carries a few hundred thousand clones, around nine tenths of them seen once, and the ten largest clones take 5.5% to 9%. What was sequenced was peripheral blood. The receptors shown here come from a woman aged 65 to 85 with active or convalescent COVID-19.

The gene calls are TRBV27 and TRBJ2-1, with 12 bases identical to TRBD2. Trimming cost V 8 bases and J 4 bases; bases outside gene matches: 9. Germline V gene data show CDR1 as MNHEY and CDR2 as SMNVEV (reference sequence). The CDR3 is 16 residues long. CDR3 loop: CASQAATSGGYNEQFF. CDR3 DNA sequence: TGTGCCAGCCAGGCCGCGACTAGCGGGGGATACAATGAGCAGTTCTTC.

The chain has TRBV7-9 and TRBJ1-5; 8 bases match TRBD1. This CDR3 is built from 13 residues. The V gene end was trimmed by 6 bases and the J gene end by 9 bases; junction bases not matched to a gene: 7. Germline V gene sequence: CDR1 SEHNR, CDR2 FQNEAQ (reference sequence). The CDR3 coding sequence is TGTGCCAGCAGTTTAACAGGGGGTGGGCCCCAGCATTTT. This gives the protein CASSLTGGGPQHF. Complete variable domain (other parts from reference TRBV7-9 and TRBJ1-5): DTGVSQNPRHKITKRGQNVTFRCDPISEHNRLYWYRQTLGQGPEFLTYFQNEAQLEKSRLLSDRFSAERPKGSFSTLEIQRTEQGDSAMYLCASSLTGGGPQHFGDGTRLSIL.

The gene calls are TRBV11-2 and TRBJ2-1, with TRBD2 identical over 12 bases. CDR1 SGHAT and CDR2 FQNNGV come from the germline V gene. This CDR3 is built from 16 residues. V lost 3 bases to trimming and J lost 13 bases; unmatched junction nucleotides: 13. CDR3 sequence (DNA): TGTGCCAGCAGCTTCAGACTAGCGGGGGCAGTTAGTGGACAGTTCTTC. Its translation: CASSFRLAGAVSGQFF.

This rearrangement joins TRBV6-5 to TRBJ1-1; 8 nucleotides line up with TRBD1. Germline-derived CDR1 and CDR2 are MNHEY and SVGAGI. CDR3 length equals 15 residues. V gave up 5 bases and J gave up 5 bases; unmatched junction bases: 10. CDR3 sequence: CASSPRQGARTEAFF. CDR3 nucleotides: TGTGCCAGCAGTCCTCGGCAGGGGGCGCGTACTGAAGCTTTCTTT.

The chain employs TRBV11-2 and TRBJ1-6, with TRBD1 matching over 7 bases. With 4 bases clipped from V and 9 bases from J, the junction kept 6 bases outside the gene matches. CDR3 size: 14 residues. The germline gives CDR1 SGHAT, CDR2 FQNNGV. Here the CDR3 DNA reads TGTGCCAGCAGCTCCAGACAGGGCAGTTCACCCCTCCACTTT. It encodes CASSSRQGSSPLHF.

This sequence joins TRBV4-3 and TRBJ2-3; D perhaps matches TRBD1 (5 bases). Per germline, CDR1 LGHNA and CDR2 YSLEER. The CDR3 is 14 amino acids. Trimming took off 3 bases at V and 3 bases at J, with 10 bases between the two ends. The CDR3 DNA reads TGCGCCAGCAGCCATGGGCAGGGAACAGATACGCAGTATTTT. Its protein product is CASSHGQGTDTQYF.

The chain employs TRBV10-1 and TRBJ1-1; 7 bases map to TRBD1. From germline, CDR1 is WNHNN and CDR2 SYGVQD (reference sequence). CDR3 length: 14 amino acids. V lost 4 bases, J lost 4 bases, and 6 bases stayed unmatched. CDR3 coding DNA: TGCGCCAGCAGTGGAGCAAGACAGGGCACTGAAGCTTTCTTT. Translated: CASSGARQGTEAFF.

This clone was found a few times. This chain connects TRBV27 to TRBJ2-1, with 7 bases matching TRBD1. Germline V gene lookup returns CDR1 MNHEY and CDR2 SMNVEV (reference sequence). The CDR3 contains 17 residues. V was clipped by 5 bases and J by 7 bases; unmatched bases: 17. CDR3 coding DNA: TGTGCCAGCAGTACCGACAGGGTCTCGTACACGGGTAATGAGCAGTTCTTC. It translates to CASSTDRVSYTGNEQFF.

The chain couples TRBV6-2 or TRBV6-3 to TRBJ1-2, with 12 bases lining up with TRBD1. J was trimmed by 8 bases and V by 6 bases; bases with no gene match: 10. The CDR3 consists of 15 residues. Germline CDR1 MNHEY, CDR2 SVGEGT. CDR3 sequence (DNA): TGTGCCAGCAGCCGACCGGGACAGGGGGCGCGAGGCTACACCTTC. Translating it yields CASSRPGQGARGYTF.

The rearrangement uses TRBV9 and TRBJ2-1; D not certain. This CDR3 comprises 11 residues. From germline, CDR1 is SGDLS and CDR2 YYNGEE. The ends were cut back, 3 bases at V and 10 bases at J, with 8 bases in the middle. The CDR3 DNA reads TGTGCCAGCAGCGCGCTGAGGGAGCAGTTCTTC. Encoded protein: CASSALREQFF.

V is TRBV6-2 or TRBV6-3 and J is TRBJ2-5; TRBD2 matches at 8 bases. Trimming removed 5 bases from V and 9 bases from J; junction bases left unmatched: 11. Germline assignment: CDR1 MNHEY and CDR2 SVGEGT. This CDR3 comprises 14 residues. The CDR3, as DNA: TGTGCCAGCAGTAGGACAGCGGCCGGGGGGGCCCAGTACTTC. Translated: CASSRTAAGGAQYF.

This chain joins TRBV7-9 and TRBJ2-1; 7 bases align to TRBD2. Germline trimming cut 3 bases from V and 8 bases from J; bases unmatched to any gene: 4. The CDR3 has 13 residues. Germline CDR1 SEHNR, CDR2 FQNEAQ (reference sequence). The CDR3: CASSFGTTHEQFF. CDR3 DNA: TGTGCCAGCAGCTTCGGGACTACCCATGAGCAGTTCTTC.

The rearrangement joins TRBV6-5 to TRBJ2-3; a possible D gene is TRBD1 (6 bases). V lost 2 bases and J 3 bases, leaving 9 bases between the germline ends. From germline, CDR1 is MNHEY and CDR2 SVGAGI. The CDR3 is 14 residues long. The CDR3 DNA is TGTGCCAGCAGTTACAGGCAGGGGACAGATACGCAGTATTTT. Translation gives CASSYRQGTDTQYF.

V and J are TRBV19 and TRBJ2-2, with D perhaps matching TRBD2 (5 bases). From germline, CDR1 is LNHDA and CDR2 SQIVND (reference sequence). The V and J ends lost 10 bases and 3 bases respectively, with 9 bases between them. This CDR3 region has 12 residues. The CDR3 reads CATPRDTGELFF. The DNA of the CDR3 is TGTGCCACTCCGAGGGACACCGGGGAGCTGTTTTTT. Supplemented by reference TRBV19 and TRBJ2-2, the full variable domain reads DGGITQSPKYLFRKEGQNVTLSCEQNLNHDAMYWYRQDPGQGLRLIYYSQIVNDFQKGDIAEGYSVSREKKESFPLTVTSAQKNPTAFYLCATPRDTGELFFGEGSRLTVL.

The chain uses TRBV28 and TRBJ2-2, with TRBD1 as a possible D gene (6 bases). V lost 2 bases to trimming and J lost 7 bases, with 11 bases between them. Germline V gives CDR1 MDHEN, CDR2 SYDVKM. The CDR3 is 14 residues long. CDR3 loop: CASSLTGMVGELFF. CDR3 DNA: TGTGCCAGCAGTTTAACAGGGATGGTCGGGGAGCTGTTTTTT.

The chain is built from TRBV7-2 and TRBJ1-6, with a possible D match to TRBD1 (5 bases). V was pared by 3 bases and J by 8 bases, with 17 bases between. Germline V CDR1 and CDR2: SGHTA, FQGNSA. CDR3 length: 16 residues. The CDR3 nucleotides are TGTGCCAGCAGCTTGGTTGCCGGACGGGGGGATTCACCCCTCCACTTT. Translating gives CASSLVAGRGDSPLHF.

The chain couples TRBV19 to TRBJ1-5; 8 nucleotides line up with TRBD1. The CDR3 is made up of 16 amino acids. The germline V gene encodes CDR1 LNHDA and CDR2 SQIVND (reference sequence). V lost 6 bases, J lost 7 bases, and 14 bases stayed unmatched. CDR3 in DNA: TGTGCCAGTAGCCGTAAGACGACAGGGGCGAGCCAGCCCCAGCATTTT. It yields the protein CASSRKTTGASQPQHF.

The chain couples TRBV24-1 to TRBJ1-2; perhaps TRBD1 as D (5 bases). The germline gives CDR1 KGHDR, CDR2 SFDVKD. Trimming removed 9 bases from V and 3 bases from J, with 16 bases in between. The CDR3 contains 14 residues. Here the CDR3 reads CATSPPDTDYGYTF. The DNA for the CDR3 is TGTGCCACCTCCCCCCCGGACACGGACTATGGCTACACCTTC.

This chain links TRBV5-8 with TRBJ1-6; maybe TRBD1 (5 bases). Germline loops: CDR1 SGHTS, CDR2 YDEGEE. The CDR3 loop spans 13 amino acids. V was cut by 4 bases and J by 10 bases, with 12 bases left in between. The CDR3 loop is CASSVREKSPLHF. The CDR3 region has the DNA TGTGCCAGCAGCGTCAGGGAAAAATCACCCCTCCACTTT.